A selection of T cell receptor beta chains follows, all from one sample in a study of cytomegalovirus exposure and HLA in healthy donors. Sequenced by immunoSEQ multiplex PCR; TCRdb stores in-frame clones only, minus some. The data show tens of thousands of clones, around 82% seen once. What was sequenced was PBMCs. The receptors shown here come from a woman younger than 30 in good health and CMV-seropositive. CDR3s leave out the opening cysteine and the closing phenylalanine or tryptophan. Fields, in order: clone size, J gene, V gene, CDR3 protein. Rows may omit the clone size; those that give it use once, few, many or a size class.

>NA|TRBJ2-3|TRBV28
ASSLRLGLAGGDTQY
>NA|TRBJ1-1|TRBV7-3
ASSIVPGVANTEAF
>few|TRBJ1-1|TRBV7-8
ASSLEQGARTEAF
>NA|TRBJ1-6|TRBV6-6
ASSTSGAGYNSPLH
>NA|TRBJ1-1|TRBV7-9
ASSLGHLGEHTEAF
>NA|TRBJ2-3|TRBV7-9
ASSLARQTTTDTQY
>NA|TRBJ1-5|TRBV4-2
ASSPDSFYSNQPQH
>NA|TRBJ2-1|TRBV9
ASSVAGGQGLSYNEQF
>NA|TRBJ1-2|TRBV6-5
ASSLGTDNYGYT
>NA|TRBJ1-1|TRBV25-1
ASSSPTGEGTEAF
>NA|TRBJ1-1|TRBV6-5
ASSYSGQVNTEAF
>NA|TRBJ1-2|TRBV10-3
AISVGGLNGYT
>NA|TRBJ1-5|TRBV19
ASRPTGYSNQPQH
>NA|TRBJ1-1|TRBV19
ASRRTGPGSTEAF
>once|TRBJ2-2|TRBV9
ASSVAAGAFVGELF
>once|TRBJ2-3|TRBV27
ASSLSGRGRDTQY
>NA|TRBJ2-7|TRBV7-9
ASRSDQGGRVTYEQY
>NA|TRBJ1-1|TRBV6-5
ASSFGLRGGAF
>NA|TRBJ2-5|TRBV30
AWGQGPAAQY
>NA|TRBJ2-7|TRBV5-1
ASSTGQGSYEQY
>NA|TRBJ2-3|TRBV6-5
ASSYLVSTDTQY
>NA|TRBJ2-3|TRBV29-1
SVGGTRVSDTQY
>NA|TRBJ2-3|TRBV9
ASSVELRTDTQY
>NA|TRBJ2-3|TRBV19
ASTTLLGSATQY
>NA|TRBJ1-1|TRBV10-3
AIIQGTEAF
>NA|TRBJ2-5|TRBV7-9
ASSFPTGGVETQY
>NA|TRBJ2-7|TRBV19
ASSILPGDRAEQY
>NA|TRBJ2-7|TRBV27
ASSFVGVPTYEQY
>NA|TRBJ2-1|TRBV11-3
ASSSTGTLVYNEQF
>NA|TRBJ1-2|TRBV28
ASSTQGYGYT
>once|TRBJ1-2|TRBV4-3
ASSRAGTGGASYGYT
>NA|TRBJ2-1|TRBV7-9
ASSLNGLAEEQF
>once|TRBJ2-5|TRBV2
ASRPPEGTQY
>NA|TRBJ1-5|TRBV9
ASSPSGQPHQPQH
>few|TRBJ2-7|TRBV6-5
ASSWSGGLSYEQY
>NA|TRBJ1-1|TRBV19
ASSIGWTGMNTEAF
>once|TRBJ1-1|TRBV30
AWIGSGNTEAF
>NA|TRBJ2-3|TRBV5-1
ASSLAGGGTDTQY
>NA|TRBJ2-1|TRBV5-6
ASSLVPQYNEQF
>NA|TRBJ1-2|TRBV19
ASSINGRGNYGYT
>NA|TRBJ2-5|TRBV5-1
ASTVSPGTGGETQY
>NA|TRBJ2-1|TRBV5-1
ASSSGGPNNEQF
>NA|TRBJ1-6|TRBV6-6
ASRNTGRNDNSPLH
>NA|TRBJ1-6|TRBV10-3
AISGGDSPLH
>NA|TRBJ2-3|TRBV6-4
ASGPGQGTDTQY
>few|TRBJ2-7|TRBV18
ASSPQGAEQY
>NA|TRBJ1-3|TRBV9
ASSVIEDTIY
>NA|TRBJ2-1|TRBV27
ASSPGTSPYNEQF
>NA|TRBJ2-1|TRBV7-8
ASSLRSLSSYNEQF
>NA|TRBJ1-4|TRBV18
ASSPGTENEKLF
>NA|TRBJ2-3|TRBV27
ASSSQVTDTQY
>NA|TRBJ2-1|TRBV5-1
ASSFGTSGLGEQF
>NA|TRBJ1-2|TRBV7-2
ASSPRDSTNYGYT
>NA|TRBJ1-2|TRBV7-9
ASLGDNHYGYT
>NA|TRBJ1-5|TRBV19
ASTHRMRHFSNQPQH
>NA|TRBJ2-3|TRBV7-6
ASSSLAGGTDTQY
>few|TRBJ2-5|TRBV6-5
ASSYGGEQETQY
>NA|TRBJ2-7|TRBV30
ATGLGKYEQY
>once|TRBJ1-2|TRBV6-1
ASTPPGWGYT
>NA|TRBJ1-2|TRBV19
ASSIDSGTGVAGYT